This is a list of T cell receptor beta chains from one sample in a study of long-term antiretroviral therapy in people with HIV. Sequenced by immunoSEQ multiplex PCR; TCRdb stores in-frame clones only, minus some. This sample has 9,500 to 15,000 clones, with 75% to 85% found just once. Material: unsorted PBMCs, obtained 3.4 years after starting antiretroviral therapy. These receptors were collected from a man in his forties or fifties with HIV. CDR3s include the opening cysteine and the closing phenylalanine or tryptophan. D genes are given only for firm matches. Only some rows state a clone size, as once, few, many or a class for expanded clones.

V	size	D	J	CDR3	DNA
TRBV5-4	once	-	TRBJ2-1	CASNRANNEQFF	TGTGCCAGCAACCGCGCAAACAATGAGCAGTTCTTC
TRBV7-2	-	TRBD1	TRBJ1-5	CASRSGTGTSQPQHF	TGTGCCAGCAGGTCCGGGACAGGGACGAGTCAGCCCCAGCATTTT
TRBV11-2	-	-	TRBJ1-2	CASSRTQSYGYTF	TGTGCCAGCAGCCGGACGCAGAGTTATGGCTACACCTTC
TRBV29-1	-	TRBD1	TRBJ1-5	CSVGFGTGGNQPQHF	TGCAGCGTTGGATTCGGGACAGGGGGGAATCAGCCCCAGCATTTT
TRBV5-6	-	-	TRBJ2-7	CASSFGHPSYEQYF	TGTGCCAGCAGCTTCGGACATCCCTCCTACGAGCAGTACTTC
TRBV20-1	-	-	TRBJ1-1	CSNRENTEAFF	TGTAGTAACAGAGAGAACACTGAAGCTTTCTTT
TRBV7-9	few	TRBD1	TRBJ1-2	CASSGQGFGYTF	TGTGCCAGCAGCGGACAGGGTTTTGGCTACACCTTC
TRBV9	-	-	TRBJ2-3	CASSAGDTDTQYF	TGTGCCAGCAGCGCGGGAGACACAGATACGCAGTATTTT
TRBV30	-	TRBD1	TRBJ1-2	CALTSGTGTFYGYTF	TGTGCCTTAACGTCCGGGACAGGGACCTTCTATGGCTACACCTTC
TRBV2	few	-	TRBJ1-5	CASSELGLYSNQPQHF	TGTGCCAGCAGTGAATTGGGCCTCTATAGCAATCAGCCCCAGCATTTT
TRBV6-6	-	-	TRBJ1-5	CASSVREFNQPQHF	TGTGCCAGCAGTGTAAGGGAGTTCAATCAGCCCCAGCATTTT
TRBV7-2	-	TRBD1	TRBJ2-7	CASSLLDGTGVEQYF	TGTGCCAGCAGCTTATTAGACGGGACAGGGGTTGAGCAGTACTTC
TRBV18	-	TRBD2	TRBJ2-7	CASSLQTSVTYEQYF	TGTGCCAGCTCATTACAGACTAGCGTCACCTACGAGCAGTACTTC
TRBV27	-	-	TRBJ2-5	CASSFKETQYF	TGTGCCAGCAGTTTTAAAGAGACCCAGTACTTC
TRBV9	once	TRBD1	TRBJ1-5	CASSSGTAFNQPQHF	TGTGCCAGCAGTTCCGGGACAGCTTTTAATCAGCCCCAGCATTTT
TRBV7-9	-	-	TRBJ2-7	CASSPALHEQYF	TGTGCCAGCAGCCCCGCCTTGCACGAGCAGTACTTC
TRBV27	-	TRBD2	TRBJ2-3	CASSLSARSGRAGDTQYF	TGTGCCAGCAGTTTATCGGCCCGGAGCGGGAGGGCGGGAGATACGCAGTATTTT
TRBV7-2	few	TRBD1	TRBJ1-1	CASSTHRGGGTEAFF	TGTGCCAGCAGCACCCACAGGGGCGGAGGGACTGAAGCTTTCTTT
TRBV9	few	TRBD2	TRBJ2-2	CASSVGGRNTGELFF	TGTGCCAGCAGCGTGGGAGGGAGGAACACCGGGGAGCTGTTTTTT
TRBV27	-	TRBD2	TRBJ2-2	CASSPAGINTGELFF	TGTGCCAGCAGTCCAGCGGGGATAAACACCGGGGAGCTGTTTTTT
TRBV5-4	-	-	TRBJ2-7	CASSPGGGGTTYEQYF	TGTGCCAGCAGCCCGGGGGGAGGGGGAACGACCTACGAGCAGTACTTC
TRBV5-1	-	TRBD2	TRBJ2-5	CASSTTSGSQETQYF	TGCGCCAGCAGCACGACTAGCGGGAGCCAAGAGACCCAGTACTTC
TRBV7-3	-	TRBD1	TRBJ2-1	CASSVTGIENNEQFF	TGTGCCAGCAGTGTGACAGGGATTGAGAACAATGAGCAGTTCTTC